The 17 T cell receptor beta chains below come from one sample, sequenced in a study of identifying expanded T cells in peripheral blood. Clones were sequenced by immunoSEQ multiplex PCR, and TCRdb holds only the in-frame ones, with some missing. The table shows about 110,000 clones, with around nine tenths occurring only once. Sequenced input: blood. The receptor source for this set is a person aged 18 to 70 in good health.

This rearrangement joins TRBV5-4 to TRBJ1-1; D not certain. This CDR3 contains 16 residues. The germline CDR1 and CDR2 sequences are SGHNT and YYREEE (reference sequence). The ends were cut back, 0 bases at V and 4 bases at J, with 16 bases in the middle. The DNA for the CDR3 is TGTGCCAGCAGCTTGGATCCGGGGAAGGGATCCACTGAAGCTTTCTTT. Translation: CASSLDPGKGSTEAFF.

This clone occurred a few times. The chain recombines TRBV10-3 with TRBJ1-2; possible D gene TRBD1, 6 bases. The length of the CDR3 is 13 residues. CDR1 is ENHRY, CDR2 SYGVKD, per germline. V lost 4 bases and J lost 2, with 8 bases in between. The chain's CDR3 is CAISGTGNYGYTF. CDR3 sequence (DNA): TGTGCCATCAGTGGAACAGGGAACTATGGCTACACCTTC.

DNA for the CDR3: TGTGCCAGCAGCTTCGGGGCTTGGGATGAGCAGTTCTTC. This encodes CASSFGAWDEQFF. The chain is built from TRBV7-9 and TRBJ2-1; D is perhaps TRBD1 or TRBD2 (5 bases each). Trimming shortened V by 3 bases and J by 8 bases, and 11 bases separated the two germline ends. This CDR3 region has 13 residues. Germline V CDR1 and CDR2: SEHNR, FQNEAQ (reference sequence).

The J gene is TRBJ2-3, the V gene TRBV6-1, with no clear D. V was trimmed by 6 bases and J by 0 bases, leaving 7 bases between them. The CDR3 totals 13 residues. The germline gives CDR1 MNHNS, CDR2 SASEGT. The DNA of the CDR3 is TGTGCCAGCAGGGCGACTAGCACAGATACGCAGTATTTT. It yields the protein CASRATSTDTQYF.

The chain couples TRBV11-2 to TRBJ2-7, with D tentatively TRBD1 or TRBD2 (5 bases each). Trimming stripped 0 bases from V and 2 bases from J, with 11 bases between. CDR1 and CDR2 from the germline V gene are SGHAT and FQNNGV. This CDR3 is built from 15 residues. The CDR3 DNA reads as TGTGCCAGCAGCTTAGACATCGGGACCCCCTACGAGCAGTACTTC. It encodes CASSLDIGTPYEQYF.

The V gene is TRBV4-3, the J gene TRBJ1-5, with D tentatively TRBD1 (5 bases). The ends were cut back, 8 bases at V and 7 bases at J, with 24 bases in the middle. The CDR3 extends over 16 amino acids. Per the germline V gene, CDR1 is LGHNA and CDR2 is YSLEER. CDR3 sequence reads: CASSHQARVIGQPQHF. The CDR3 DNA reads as TGCGCCAGCTCTCACCAGGCCAGGGTGATCGGCCAGCCCCAGCATTTT.

The CDR3 here is CASSYWDSPNYGYTF. As DNA, the CDR3 is TGTGCCAGCAGTTACTGGGACAGTCCTAACTATGGCTACACCTTC. The gene calls are TRBV6-6 and TRBJ1-2; TRBD1 agrees at 7 bases. V was clipped by 1 base and J by 0 bases; unmatched bases: 2. Germline CDR1 and CDR2: MNHNY and SVGAGI (reference sequence). CDR3 length equals 15 residues.

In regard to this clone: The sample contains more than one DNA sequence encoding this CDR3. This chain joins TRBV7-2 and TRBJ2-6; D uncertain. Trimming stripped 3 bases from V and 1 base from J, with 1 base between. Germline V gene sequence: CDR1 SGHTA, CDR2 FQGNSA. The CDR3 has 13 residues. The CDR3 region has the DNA TGTGCCAGCAGCTTTTCTGGGGCCAACGTCCTGACTTTC. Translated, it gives CASSFSGANVLTF.

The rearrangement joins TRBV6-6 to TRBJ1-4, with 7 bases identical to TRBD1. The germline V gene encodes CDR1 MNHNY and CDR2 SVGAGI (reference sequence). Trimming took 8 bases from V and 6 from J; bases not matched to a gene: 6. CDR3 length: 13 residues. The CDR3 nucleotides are TGTGCCAGCCGAACAGGGGTGGATGAAAAACTGTTTTTT. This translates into CASRTGVDEKLFF.

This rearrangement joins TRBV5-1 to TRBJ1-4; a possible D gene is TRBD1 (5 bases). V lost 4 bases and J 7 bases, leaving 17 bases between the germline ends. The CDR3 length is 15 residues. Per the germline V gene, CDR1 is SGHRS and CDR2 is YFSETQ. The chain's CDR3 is CASSRGPLGGEKLFF. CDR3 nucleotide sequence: TGCGCCAGCAGCCGGGGACCGCTCGGCGGTGAAAAACTGTTTTTT.

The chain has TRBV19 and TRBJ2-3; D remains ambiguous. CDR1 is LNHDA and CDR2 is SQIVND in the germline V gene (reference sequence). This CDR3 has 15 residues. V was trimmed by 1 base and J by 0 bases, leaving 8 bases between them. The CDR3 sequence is CASSIGGRSTDTQYF. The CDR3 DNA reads TGTGCCAGTAGTATAGGTGGGCGGAGCACAGATACGCAGTATTTT.

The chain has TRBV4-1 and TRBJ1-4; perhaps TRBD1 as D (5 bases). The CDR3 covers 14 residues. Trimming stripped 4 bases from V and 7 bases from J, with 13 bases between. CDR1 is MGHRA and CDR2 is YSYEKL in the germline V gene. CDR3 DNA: TGCGCCAGCAGCCTAGACAGTTTCGGTGAAAAACTGTTTTTT. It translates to CASSLDSFGEKLFF.

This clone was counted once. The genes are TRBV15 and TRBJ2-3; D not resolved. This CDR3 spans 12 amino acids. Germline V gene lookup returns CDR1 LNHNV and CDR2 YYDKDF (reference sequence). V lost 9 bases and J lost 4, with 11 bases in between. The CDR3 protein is CATMDLSDTQYF. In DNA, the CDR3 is TGTGCCACTATGGACCTCTCAGATACGCAGTATTTT.

CDR3: CASSKALRDRGQASSYEQYF. The CDR3 coding sequence is TGTGCCAGCAGCAAAGCGCTTAGGGACCGTGGGCAGGCTAGCTCCTACGAGCAGTACTTC. The chain links TRBV21-1 to TRBJ2-7. TRBV21-1 counts as a pseudogene. The CDR3 length is 20 residues.

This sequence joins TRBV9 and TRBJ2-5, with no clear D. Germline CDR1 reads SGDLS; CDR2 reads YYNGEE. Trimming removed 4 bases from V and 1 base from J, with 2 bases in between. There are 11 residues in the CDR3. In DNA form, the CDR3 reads TGTGCCAGCAGCAGCCAAGAGACCCAGTACTTC. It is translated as CASSSQETQYF.

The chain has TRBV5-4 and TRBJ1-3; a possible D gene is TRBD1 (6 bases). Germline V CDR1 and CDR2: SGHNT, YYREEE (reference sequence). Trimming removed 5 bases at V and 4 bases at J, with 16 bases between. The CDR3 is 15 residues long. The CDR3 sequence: CASSTQGPSGNTIYF. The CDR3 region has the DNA TGTGCCAGCAGTACCCAGGGGCCATCGGGAAACACCATATATTTT.

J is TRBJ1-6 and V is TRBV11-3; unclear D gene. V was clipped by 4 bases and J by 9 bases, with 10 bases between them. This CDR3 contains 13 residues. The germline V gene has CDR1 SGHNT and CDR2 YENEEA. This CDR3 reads CASSSQRGSPLHF. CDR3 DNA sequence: TGTGCCAGCAGCTCGCAGCGAGGTTCACCCCTCCACTTT.